This T cell receptor (beta chain) derives from a study of Graves' ophthalmopathy and Graves' hyperthyroidism. Amplification targeted the TCR beta CDR3 regions, with RNA transcripts as the source material. First-round RT-PCR employed HTBI primers, with a second-round multiplex PCR after it. TCRdb re-analysed the multiplex PCR reads in MiXCR, keeping a single row per CDR3 protein. The data show about 180,000 distinct CDR3 sequences, more than 30% seen once. This clonotype showed up many times. CDR3 length: 13 amino acids. Losses at the gene ends were 6 bases for V and 5 bases for J; bases not matched to a gene: 4. Germline assignment: CDR1 MNHEY and CDR2 SVGEGT. Diagnosis relied on clinical symptoms, serum thyroxine, TRAb, thyroid ultrasound and orbital computed tomography.

The chain couples TRBV6-2 or TRBV6-3 to TRBJ2-5, with 9 bases lining up with TRBD1. The source material was peripheral blood. This receptor was obtained from a woman in her forties with Graves' ophthalmopathy. CDR3 region: CASRGTGKETQYF. The CDR3 nucleotides read TGTGCCAGCAGAGGGACAGGGAAGGAGACCCAGTACTTC.